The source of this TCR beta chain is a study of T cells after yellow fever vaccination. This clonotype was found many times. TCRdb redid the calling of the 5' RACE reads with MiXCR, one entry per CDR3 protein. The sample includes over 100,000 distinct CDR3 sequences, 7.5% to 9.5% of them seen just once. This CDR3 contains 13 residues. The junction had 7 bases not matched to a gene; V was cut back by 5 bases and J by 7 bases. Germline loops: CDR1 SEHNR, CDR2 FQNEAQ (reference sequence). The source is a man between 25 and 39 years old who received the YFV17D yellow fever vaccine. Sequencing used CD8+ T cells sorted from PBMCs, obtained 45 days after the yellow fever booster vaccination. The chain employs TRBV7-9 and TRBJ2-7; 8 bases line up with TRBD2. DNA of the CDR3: TGTGCCAGCAGCGCCGGGACTAGGGTTGAGCAGTACTTC. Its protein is CASSAGTRVEQYF.